This record covers a single T cell receptor beta chain. These data are taken from a study of blood T cell repertoires in COVID-19. Clones were sequenced by immunoSEQ multiplex PCR, and TCRdb holds only the in-frame ones, with some missing. This sample has around 58,000 clones, with about 90% found just once. Looked up from germline, CDR1 is SGDLS and CDR2 is YYNGEE. The trim removed 4 bases at V and 8 bases at J, leaving 7 bases unmatched. The CDR3 is made up of 13 amino acids. The sequenced sample was peripheral blood. This clonotype was obtained from a woman aged 55-70 years with active or convalescent COVID-19. The chain joins TRBV9 to TRBJ1-2, with 8 bases fitting TRBD1. CDR3 bases: TGTGCCAGCAGCTCCCGACAGGGGTCCGGCTACACCTTC. Translated: CASSSRQGSGYTF. Variable domain in full (rest from reference TRBV9 and TRBJ1-2): DSGVTQTPKHLITATGQRVTLRCSPRSGDLSVYWYQQSLDQGLQFLIQYYNGEERAKGNILERFSAQQFPDLHSELNLSSLELGDSALYFCASSSRQGSGYTFGSGTRLTVV.